This record concerns one TCR beta chain sequence. The sample comes from a study of shared T cell receptors in the human thymus. The data were produced by immunoSEQ multiplex PCR, yet TCRdb's version contains in-frame clones alone and is incomplete. The sample consists of over 60,000 clones, about 95% of them appearing once. The V segment lost 0 bases and the J segment 7 bases; nucleotides outside the gene matches: 16. The germline V gene has CDR1 SGHTA and CDR2 FQGTGA. The CDR3 loop spans 18 amino acids. The sample consisted of thymocytes. This clonotype originated in a human donor. The rearrangement links TRBV7-3 to TRBJ1-1; 8 nucleotides match TRBD1. The DNA of the CDR3 is TGTGCCAGCAGCTTAACCGGGGTACGGCAGGGGGCGACGGGTGAAGCTTTCTTT. Its protein product is CASSLTGVRQGATGEAFF.